The clone carrying this TCR beta chain appeared a few times. This entry is derived from a study of identical twins. TCRdb itself ran the 5' RACE reads through MiXCR, one entry per CDR3 protein. The sample includes about 190,000 distinct CDR3 sequences, approximately 16% of them seen just once. Germline V gene data show CDR1 as MNHEY and CDR2 as SVGAGI. The ends lost 3 bases at V and 1 base at J; junction bases unmatched: 14. The CDR3 totals 19 residues. This sample also appeared in a second study, on T cells expressing NK-cell markers.

The chain uses TRBV6-5 and TRBJ2-5; TRBD1 aligns across 10 bases. The sample consisted of CD8+ T cells sorted from blood. The clonotype originates from a woman between 18 and 29 years old in good health. The CDR3 bases are TGTGCCAGCAGTTATTCCCCCCGTAGACAGGGGGCGCCCCAAGAGACCCAGTACTTC. Its protein product is CASSYSPRRQGAPQETQYF.